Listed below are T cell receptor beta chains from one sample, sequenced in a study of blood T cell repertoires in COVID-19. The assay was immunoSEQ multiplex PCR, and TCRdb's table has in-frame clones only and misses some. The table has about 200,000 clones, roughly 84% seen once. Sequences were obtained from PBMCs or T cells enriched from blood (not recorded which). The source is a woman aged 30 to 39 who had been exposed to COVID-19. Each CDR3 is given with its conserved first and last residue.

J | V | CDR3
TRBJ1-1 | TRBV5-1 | CASSLEGRAGEAFF
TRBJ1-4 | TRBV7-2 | CASSKGTGTQKLFF
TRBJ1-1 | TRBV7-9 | CASSFYRGTEAFF
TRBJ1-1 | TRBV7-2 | CASSVGQNTEAFF
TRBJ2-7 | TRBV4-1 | CASSRTDSYEQYF
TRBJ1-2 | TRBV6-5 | CASSDSSHGYTF
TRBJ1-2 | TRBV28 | CASSSSPLNYGYTF
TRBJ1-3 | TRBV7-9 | CASSFEGNTIYF
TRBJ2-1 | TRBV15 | CATKGGQGGTYNEQFF
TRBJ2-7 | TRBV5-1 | CASSLARVTSGGPAPSYEQYF
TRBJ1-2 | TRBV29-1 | CSVEDVGRVYGYTF
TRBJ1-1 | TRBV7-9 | CASSDGGTVGWGDGAFF
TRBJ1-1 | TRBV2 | CASRVAGGTNTEAFF
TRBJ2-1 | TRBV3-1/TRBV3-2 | CASSPQTNRGLGYEQFF
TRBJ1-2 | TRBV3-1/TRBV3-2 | CASSQEGAPSGYTF
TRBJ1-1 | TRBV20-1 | CSASSQGSRTEAFF
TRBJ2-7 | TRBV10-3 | CASGQGVEQYF
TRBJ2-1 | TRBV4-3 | CASSHRQGTYNEQFF
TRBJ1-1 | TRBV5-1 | CASSSRVRDTEAFF
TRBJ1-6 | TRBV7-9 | CASSEMLGGDSALHF
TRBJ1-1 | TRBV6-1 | CASSENEYSGITEAFF
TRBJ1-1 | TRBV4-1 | CASSQRTGSDTEAFF
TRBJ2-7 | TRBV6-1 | CASSEGVAFPYEQYF
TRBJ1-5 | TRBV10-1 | CASSESRSLAAQHF
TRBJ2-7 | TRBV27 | CASSTGTGAYEQYF
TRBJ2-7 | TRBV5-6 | CATSGLSYEQYF
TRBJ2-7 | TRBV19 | CASSISAVGNYEQYF
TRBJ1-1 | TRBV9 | CASSGSQPEAFF
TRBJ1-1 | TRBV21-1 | CASGAGGGCTEAFF
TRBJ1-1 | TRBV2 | CASNVRNTEAFF
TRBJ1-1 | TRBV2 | CASRSTGRHTEAFF
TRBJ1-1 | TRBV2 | CASIRGNTEAFF
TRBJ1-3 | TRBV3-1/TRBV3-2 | CASSQDEVLSGNTIYF
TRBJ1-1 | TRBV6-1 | CASSEVSSTEAFF
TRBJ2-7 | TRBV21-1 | CASSKALTESYEQYF
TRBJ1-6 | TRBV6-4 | CASSFTPLEQGTYNSPLHF
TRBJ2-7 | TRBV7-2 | CASSLRLVPNSYEQYF
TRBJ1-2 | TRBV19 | CASSIRGARGYGYTF
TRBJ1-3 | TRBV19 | CASSPTPRTGNTIYF
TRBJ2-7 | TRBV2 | CASSEFRVYEQYF
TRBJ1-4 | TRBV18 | CASSPRGQDREKLFF
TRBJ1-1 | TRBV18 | CASSLIPVRNTEAFF
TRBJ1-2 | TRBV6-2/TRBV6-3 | CASSYLSNYGYTF
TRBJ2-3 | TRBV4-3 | CASSQGARTGGIETDTQYF
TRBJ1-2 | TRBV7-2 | CASSLANYGYTF
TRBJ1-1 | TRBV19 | CASREGGGNTEAFF
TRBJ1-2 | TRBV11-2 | CASSFRGGYTF
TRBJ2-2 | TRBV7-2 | CASSWGGNGELFF
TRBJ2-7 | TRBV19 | CASSLRTSGTYEQYF
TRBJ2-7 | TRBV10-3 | CAISDTGSTYEQYF
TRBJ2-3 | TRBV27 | CASTPGYRPLRAAGTDTQYF
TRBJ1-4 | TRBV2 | CASMLWITRDTNEKLFF
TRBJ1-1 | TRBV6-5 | CASRQGGNTEAFF